The 26 T cell receptor beta chains below all came from one sample that was sequenced in a study of cytomegalovirus exposure and HLA in healthy donors. Primers: 60 Vbeta forward and 13 Jbeta reverse. The table came from immunoSEQ multiplex PCR; TCRdb's copy has only in-frame clones and leaves some out. This sample has tens of thousands of clones, with roughly 80% found just once. The sequenced sample consisted of PBMCs. These receptor sequences come from a woman in her 30s in good health and CMV-seronegative.

J is TRBJ2-7 and V is TRBV14; 7 positions agree with TRBD1. J lost 5 bases, V lost 4 bases, and 14 bases had no gene match. The V gene's germline CDR1 is SGHDN and CDR2 FVKESK. The CDR3 covers 16 residues. In DNA form, the CDR3 reads TGTGCCAGCAGCCGGGCCTCGACAGGGAAGAGCAACGAGCAGTACTTC. The encoded protein is CASSRASTGKSNEQYF.

The rearrangement uses TRBV11-2 and TRBJ2-1; a weak D match, TRBD1 (6 bases). Trimming removed 5 bases from V and 6 bases from J, with 14 bases in between. Germline CDR1 SGHAT, CDR2 FQNNGV. The length of the CDR3 is 14 residues. The CDR3 bases are TGTGCCAGCAGCCCCCCCTCAGGGGTCAATGAGCAGTTCTTC. Translating it yields CASSPPSGVNEQFF.

The rearrangement links TRBV6-6 to TRBJ2-3; 11 nucleotides align to TRBD2. This CDR3 is 16 amino acids long. Germline V lookup: CDR1 MNHNY, CDR2 SVGAGI (reference sequence). V lost 4 bases, J lost 1 base, and 4 bases stayed unmatched. CDR3 coding DNA: TGTGCCAGCAGTTTTCCGACTAGCGGGGGCACAGATACGCAGTATTTT. Encoded protein: CASSFPTSGGTDTQYF.

The V gene is TRBV5-6, the J gene TRBJ1-1; 8 bases match TRBD1. Germline CDR1 and CDR2: SGHDT and YYEEEE. Germline trimming cut 4 bases from V and 5 bases from J; bases unmatched to any gene: 4. The CDR3 has 13 residues. CDR3 nucleotides: TGTGCCAGCAGCCTTGACAGGGGAACTGAAGCTTTCTTT. Protein sequence: CASSLDRGTEAFF.

The V and J genes are TRBV11-3 and TRBJ2-7, with D uncertain. The CDR3 covers 17 residues. Trimming took 0 bases from V and 0 from J, leaving 15 bases between them. The germline V gene has CDR1 SGHNT and CDR2 YENEEA. The CDR3 DNA sequence: TGTGCCAGCAGCTTAGAAGATGTAACGCGTAGCTCCTACGAGCAGTACTTC. Protein product: CASSLEDVTRSSYEQYF.

The rearrangement links TRBV6-5 to TRBJ1-2, with TRBD1 matching over 7 bases. Germline V CDR1 and CDR2: MNHEY, SVGAGI. The CDR3 contains 13 residues. Unmatched junction bases numbered 9, after V lost 6 bases and J lost 8 bases. The CDR3 bases are TGTGCCAGCAGCCCGTCCGACAGGGAAGGCTACACCTTC. This encodes CASSPSDREGYTF.

The chain's CDR3 is CASSVNRQETQYF. The CDR3, as DNA: TGTGCCAGCAGTGTGAACAGACAAGAGACCCAGTACTTC. The genes are TRBV6-1 and TRBJ2-5; D remains ambiguous. This CDR3 has 13 residues. V was cut by 4 bases and J by 2 bases, with 8 bases left in between. The germline CDR1 and CDR2 sequences are MNHNS and SASEGT.

This chain links TRBV14 with TRBJ2-3, with 7 bases that match TRBD2. This CDR3 contains 15 residues. With V trimmed by 7 bases and J by 2 bases, 9 bases remained unmatched. Germline loops: CDR1 SGHDN, CDR2 FVKESK. CDR3 sequence (DNA): TGTGCCAGCACCCCTAGGGACTACTCCACAGATACGCAGTATTTT. This translates into CASTPRDYSTDTQYF.

The chain's CDR3 is CASSITGVTYEQYF. The CDR3 nucleotides read TGTGCCAGCAGCATTACAGGTGTTACCTACGAGCAGTACTTC. The rearrangement uses TRBV28 and TRBJ2-7; tentative D call: TRBD1 (5 bases). The V end was cut by 6 bases, the J end by 2 bases, with 14 bases between. This CDR3 comprises 14 residues. The germline V gene encodes CDR1 MDHEN and CDR2 SYDVKM.

This chain joins TRBV7-2 and TRBJ1-6, with D maybe TRBD1 (6 bases). The ends were cut back, 6 bases at V and 7 bases at J, with 10 bases in the middle. Germline CDR1 is SGHTA and CDR2 is FQGNSA. The CDR3 loop spans 13 amino acids. The CDR3 protein is CASSIGQNSPLHF. The CDR3 coding sequence is TGTGCCAGCAGTATCGGACAGAATTCACCCCTCCACTTT.

The V call is TRBV6-6, the J call TRBJ2-7, with TRBD1 as a possible D gene (5 bases). The V end lost 1 base, the J end lost 5 bases, and 12 bases lay between the germline ends. CDR3 length equals 14 residues. Germline V CDR1 and CDR2: MNHNY, SVGAGI (reference sequence). CDR3 bases: TGTGCCAGCAGTTACTGGGGCCGCGAGCACGAGCAGTACTTC. Residues: CASSYWGREHEQYF.

This rearrangement joins TRBV7-8 to TRBJ1-2; 8 bases are shared with TRBD1. This CDR3 spans 14 amino acids. V lost 5 bases, J lost 6 bases, and 8 bases stayed unmatched. Germline V gives CDR1 SGHVS, CDR2 FQNEAQ. Here the CDR3 DNA reads TGTGCCAGCAGCACGATACAGGGGGGAAATGGCTACACCTTC. Translated: CASSTIQGGNGYTF.

The rearrangement links TRBV14 to TRBJ2-7, with 7 bases fitting TRBD1. CDR3 length: 15 amino acids. The V gene end was trimmed by 0 bases and the J gene end by 4 bases; junction bases not matched to a gene: 6. The germline V gene has CDR1 SGHDN and CDR2 FVKESK. The CDR3 spells CASSQDLGQVYEQYF. DNA of the CDR3: TGTGCCAGCAGCCAAGACCTAGGACAGGTTTACGAGCAGTACTTC.

The chain recombines TRBV5-4 with TRBJ1-2; the D gene is possibly TRBD1 (6 bases). The germline CDR1 and CDR2 sequences are SGHNT and YYREEE (reference sequence). The V and J ends lost 2 bases and 2 bases respectively, with 13 bases between them. CDR3 size: 15 residues. In nucleotides, the CDR3 is TGTGCCAGCAGCTTACGGACAGTAAAAAACTATGGCTACACCTTC. Its translation is CASSLRTVKNYGYTF.

This chain links TRBV28 with TRBJ1-5, with a tentative D call TRBD1 (6 bases). Germline CDR1 and CDR2: MDHEN and SYDVKM. The CDR3 is 15 residues long. V lost 5 bases to trimming and J lost 9 bases, with 20 bases between them. CDR3 residues: CASSPQRQVLAPQHF. DNA for the CDR3: TGTGCCAGCAGTCCCCAACGACAGGTCCTAGCGCCCCAGCATTTT.

The CDR3 nucleotides read TGTGCCTGGAGTGTACCCACACACAACACTGAAGCTTTCTTT. Translated, it gives CAWSVPTHNTEAFF. The chain links TRBV30 to TRBJ1-1; no clear D gene. Germline V gene lookup returns CDR1 GTSNPN and CDR2 SVGIG (reference sequence). The CDR3 spans 14 residues. The V gene lost 0 bases and the J gene lost 2 bases, with 10 bases spanning the gap. The variable domain in full, with the rest retrieved from reference TRBV30 and TRBJ1-1, is SQTIHQWPATLVQPVGSPLSLECTVEGTSNPNLYWYRQAAGRGLQLLFYSVGIGQISSEVPQNLSASRPQDRQFILSSKKLLLSDSGFYLCAWSVPTHNTEAFFGQGTRLTVV.

V is TRBV7-2 and J is TRBJ2-5, with 11 bases identical to TRBD2. Trimming at V came to 1 base and at J to 4 bases, leaving 2 bases not matched to a gene. The CDR3 runs to 15 residues. CDR1 is SGHTA and CDR2 is FQGNSA in the germline V gene. The CDR3 here is CASSLDSGGGETQYF. The CDR3 DNA reads as TGTGCCAGCAGCTTAGATAGCGGGGGGGGAGAGACCCAGTACTTC. The full variable domain, in which reference TRBV7-2 and TRBJ2-5 provide the parts outside the CDR3, is GAGVSQSPSNKVTEKGKDVELRCDPISGHTALYWYRQSLGQGLEFLIYFQGNSAPDKSGLPSDRFSAERTGGSVSTLTIQRTQQEDSAVYLCASSLDSGGGETQYFGPGTRLLVL.

The rearrangement links TRBV21-1 to TRBJ1-2. TRBV21-1 is assigned pseudogene status. This CDR3 spans 14 amino acids. The CDR3 loop is CASSNSGSCYGYTF. DNA for the CDR3: TGTGCCAGCAGCAACTCGGGTTCCTGTTATGGCTACACCTTC.

This clone is a singleton in its sample. The chain recombines TRBV27 with TRBJ1-2; D perhaps matches TRBD1 (5 bases). Germline V gives CDR1 MNHEY, CDR2 SMNVEV (reference sequence). Trimming took off 1 base at V and 8 bases at J, with 8 bases between the two ends. The CDR3 runs 12 residues. The CDR3: CASSLYQGGYTF. In DNA, the CDR3 is TGTGCCAGCAGTTTATATCAGGGAGGCTACACCTTC.

The CDR3 DNA reads TGTGCCACCAGCAGAGGTCCCAAACCCGATACTTATAGCAATCAGCCCCAGCATTTT. Encoded protein: CATSRGPKPDTYSNQPQHF. The V gene is TRBV15, the J gene TRBJ1-5; no clear D. Trimming stripped 1 base from V and 0 bases from J, with 19 bases between. Germline V CDR1 and CDR2: LNHNV, YYDKDF (reference sequence). There are 19 residues in the CDR3.

For this clone: Compared with germline, one end of the junction differs, possibly owing to a read error. The chain carries TRBV9 and TRBJ1-1, with TRBD1 matching 7 bases. There are 13 residues in the CDR3. Germline loops: CDR1 SGDLS, CDR2 YYNGEE. DNA of the CDR3: TGTGCCAGCAGCCCTGGACAGGACACTGAGGCTTTCTTT. This translates into CASSPGQDTEAFF.

The chain carries TRBV18 and TRBJ1-1, with D unclear. Trimming took off 1 base at V and 0 bases at J, with 9 bases between the two ends. Germline CDR1 and CDR2: KGHSH and LQKENI. The CDR3 loop spans 15 amino acids. CDR3 nucleotides: TGTGCCAGCTCACCACGGGGAGGGATGAACACTGAAGCTTTCTTT. Residues: CASSPRGGMNTEAFF.

This clone has just one count. The chain joins TRBV2 to TRBJ2-7; TRBD1 agrees at 10 bases. Losses at the gene ends were 6 bases for V and 2 bases for J; bases not matched to a gene: 7. Germline V gene sequence: CDR1 SNHLY, CDR2 FYNNEI. The CDR3 length is 15 residues. CDR3 region: CASRQPGTGAYEQYF. CDR3 nucleotides: TGTGCCAGCAGACAACCCGGGACAGGGGCCTACGAGCAGTACTTC.

V is TRBV6-1 and J is TRBJ1-3; 8 nucleotides match TRBD1. V shed 2 bases and J 0 bases; nucleotides not matched to a gene: 3. The germline gives CDR1 MNHNS, CDR2 SASEGT. The CDR3 length is 16 residues. This CDR3 reads CASSEQDRVSGNTIYF. In DNA form, the CDR3 reads TGTGCCAGCAGTGAACAGGACAGGGTCTCTGGAAACACCATATATTTT.

The rearrangement uses TRBV2 and TRBJ1-6, with TRBD1 as a possible D gene (5 bases). The germline V gene has CDR1 SNHLY and CDR2 FYNNEI. The V gene lost 6 bases and the J gene lost 6 bases, with 15 bases spanning the gap. The CDR3 contains 15 residues. CDR3: CASRRSGALNSPLHF. CDR3 DNA: TGTGCCAGCAGACGTAGTGGGGCCCTTAATTCACCCCTCCACTTT.

The count of this clone is one. The chain combines TRBV28 with TRBJ1-1, with TRBD1 as a possible D gene (5 bases). The CDR3 has 13 amino acids. The V end was cut by 5 bases, the J end by 11 bases, with 18 bases between. The V gene's germline CDR1 is MDHEN and CDR2 SYDVKM. The CDR3 DNA sequence: TGTGCCAGCAGTCCATCCGCGGGGTGGGGGGCTTTCTTT. It is translated as CASSPSAGWGAFF. Drawing the rest from reference TRBV28 and TRBJ1-1, the complete variable domain is DVKVTQSSRYLVKRTGEKVFLECVQDMDHENMFWYRQDPGLGLRLIYFSYDVKMKEKGDIPEGYSVSREKKERFSLILESASTNQTSMYLCASSPSAGWGAFFGQGTRLTVV.